The next 12 T cell receptor beta chains were all read from a single sample in a study of OX40 agonist ivuxolimab in advanced cancers. This table comes from immunoSEQ multiplex PCR, and its TCRdb copy is limited to in-frame clones, with some not included. The sample includes several thousand clones, around 79% seen only once; the top ten take roughly 27%. The material sequenced was CD4+ or CD8+ T cells sorted from blood, taken in a trial of the OX40 agonist ivuxolimab. The origin of the receptors is an adult with an advanced solid tumor such as melanoma, head and neck, liver or kidney cancer.

The chain recombines TRBV19 with TRBJ1-1; unclear D gene. The ends were cut back, 6 bases at V and 3 bases at J, with 23 bases in the middle. The V gene's germline CDR1 is LNHDA and CDR2 SQIVND (reference sequence). The CDR3 totals 17 residues. The CDR3 reads CASSPRFPPGGYTEAFF. CDR3 bases: TGTGCCAGTAGCCCCCGTTTCCCCCCGGGCGGATACACTGAAGCTTTCTTT.

This chain links TRBV11-2 with TRBJ2-1; D is tentatively TRBD1 or TRBD2 (6 bases each). The germline CDR1 and CDR2 sequences are SGHAT and FQNNGV. CDR3 length: 13 amino acids. V was clipped by 1 base and J by 6 bases, with 7 bases between them. CDR3: CASSLGGANEQFF. CDR3 nucleotides: TGTGCCAGCAGCTTAGGGGGGGCCAATGAGCAGTTCTTC.

The rearrangement uses TRBV29-1 and TRBJ2-2; tentatively, D is TRBD2 (6 bases). The CDR3 length is 14 residues. V lost 1 base and J 3 bases, leaving 9 bases between the germline ends. Germline loops: CDR1 SQVTM, CDR2 ANQGSEA. The CDR3 loop is CSVEAGVDTGELFF. DNA of the CDR3: TGCAGCGTTGAAGCGGGAGTTGACACCGGGGAGCTGTTTTTT.

CDR3 protein: CASSSTSGRAFGEQYF. The CDR3 DNA follows: TGTGCCAGCAGCTCTACTAGCGGGAGGGCCTTCGGCGAGCAGTACTTC. The chain joins TRBV7-9 to TRBJ2-5; 13 bases fit TRBD2. The DNA end lines up better with TRBJ2-7; the J call may be wrong. The CDR3 loop spans 16 amino acids. Germline V gene lookup returns CDR1 SEHNR and CDR2 FQNEAQ (reference sequence).

The V and J genes are TRBV7-3 and TRBJ1-1; D remains ambiguous. Germline V CDR1 and CDR2: SGHTA, FQGTGA. With 3 bases removed from V and 4 bases from J, the gap between germline ends came to 12 bases. This CDR3 region has 14 residues. CDR3 in amino acids: CASSFVGPVTEAFF. The DNA of the CDR3 is TGTGCCAGCAGCTTTGTTGGTCCAGTCACTGAAGCTTTCTTT.

This clone was seen only once. The V gene is TRBV6-1, the J gene TRBJ1-5; D is possibly TRBD1 (5 bases). Looked up from germline, CDR1 is MNHNS and CDR2 is SASEGT. V was shortened by 4 bases and J by 2 bases, with 6 bases between the two germline ends. The CDR3 is 13 amino acids. The CDR3 DNA is TGTGCCAGCAGTGCGACAGGCAATCAGCCCCAGCATTTT. As protein: CASSATGNQPQHF.

The V gene is TRBV9, the J gene TRBJ2-5; unclear D gene. CDR3 length: 14 amino acids. V lost 3 bases to trimming and J lost 3 bases, with 12 bases between them. Germline V gene data show CDR1 as SGDLS and CDR2 as YYNGEE. CDR3: CASSAPEKEETQYF. The CDR3 nucleotides are TGTGCCAGCAGCGCCCCAGAAAAGGAAGAGACCCAGTACTTC.

The rearrangement links TRBV6-6 to TRBJ1-5, with unresolved D. This CDR3 comprises 13 residues. Trimming left V 3 bases short and J 5 bases short, with 8 bases between. Germline CDR1 reads MNHNY; CDR2 reads SVGAGI (reference sequence). As DNA, the CDR3 is TGTGCCAGCAGTTATCTAGCAGATCAGCCCCAGCATTTT. It is translated as CASSYLADQPQHF.

This rearrangement joins TRBV6-5 to TRBJ1-1; the D gene is possibly TRBD1 (5 bases). The CDR3 totals 12 residues. The germline CDR1 and CDR2 sequences are MNHEY and SVGAGI. V gave up 1 base and J gave up 7 bases, with 7 bases separating them. The CDR3 is CASSYWGGEAFF. The CDR3 nucleotides read TGTGCCAGCAGTTACTGGGGGGGTGAAGCTTTCTTT.

This chain uses TRBV29-1 with TRBJ2-7; 7 nucleotides line up with TRBD2. Germline V gene lookup returns CDR1 SQVTM and CDR2 ANQGSEA. Losses at the gene ends were 4 bases for V and 5 bases for J; bases not matched to a gene: 8. The CDR3 has 13 residues. The CDR3 here is CSVVGGSINEQYF. The CDR3 nucleotides read TGCAGCGTTGTAGGCGGGAGTATTAACGAGCAGTACTTC.

The gene calls are TRBV7-2 and TRBJ1-1; D not certain. Germline V CDR1 and CDR2: SGHTA, FQGNSA. The CDR3 is made up of 17 amino acids. The V end was cut by 5 bases, the J end by 0 bases, with 19 bases between. This CDR3 reads CASSHNRLSGLNTEAFF. DNA of the CDR3: TGTGCCAGCAGCCATAACCGACTCTCAGGCCTGAACACTGAAGCTTTCTTT.

The chain is built from TRBV29-1 and TRBJ2-3; 12 bases agree with TRBD2. V lost 5 bases, J lost 12 bases, and 6 bases stayed unmatched. The V gene's germline CDR1 is SQVTM and CDR2 ANQGSEA. CDR3 length equals 12 residues. DNA of the CDR3: TGCAGCGTTACGACTAGCGGGGGTTTACAGTATTTT. Encoded protein: CSVTTSGGLQYF.